This entry lists 14 T cell receptor beta chains sequenced from one sample in a study of blood T cells in healthy people across ages. Using a J-beta primer mix together with a sample-barcoded 5' primer, a second PCR was run for roughly 7 to 11 cycles. TCRdb called the 5' RACE reads again in MiXCR, with one record for every CDR3 protein. This table holds about 1.6 million distinct CDR3 sequences, 34% found once. The sample comprised blood. The receptor set was obtained from a woman younger than 45 in good health.

This chain links TRBV6-2 or TRBV6-3 with TRBJ1-5; D ambiguous. Trimming cost V 4 bases and J 11 bases, with 9 bases left between them. The CDR3 totals 11 residues. CDR1 MNHEY and CDR2 SVGEGT come from the germline V gene. The CDR3 nucleotides are TGTGCCAGCAGTTCCGGGGTAGCCCAGCATTTT. Translated, it gives CASSSGVAQHF.

This clonotype appeared a few times. The chain couples TRBV10-3 to TRBJ2-7, with 10 nucleotides matching TRBD2. V gave up 0 bases and J gave up 0 bases; unmatched junction bases: 8. The CDR3 contains 18 residues. In germline, CDR1 is ENHRY, CDR2 SYGVKD. The CDR3, as DNA: TGTGCCATCAGTGAGTCGGTGCTAGCGGGGGCGAGCTCCTACGAGCAGTACTTC. Translated: CAISESVLAGASSYEQYF.

The chain employs TRBV6-5 and TRBJ2-7; TRBD2 is a possible D gene (5 bases). Trimming shortened V by 0 bases and J by 11 bases, and 11 bases separated the two germline ends. The CDR3 runs to 12 residues. Germline lookup yields CDR1 MNHEY and CDR2 SVGAGI. The CDR3 sequence is CASSYSRGREYF. The CDR3 DNA reads TGTGCCAGCAGTTACTCGCGTGGGCGGGAGTACTTC.

This clonotype came up a few times. The chain couples TRBV9 to TRBJ2-1; perhaps TRBD1 as D (5 bases). CDR3 length: 16 amino acids. Germline V gene sequence: CDR1 SGDLS, CDR2 YYNGEE. V was shortened by 0 bases and J by 6 bases, with 16 bases between the two germline ends. CDR3 nucleotide sequence: TGTGCCAGCAGCGTAGCCCTGGACATCTCAGGCAATGAGCAGTTCTTC. Translated: CASSVALDISGNEQFF.

This sequence joins TRBV7-2 and TRBJ1-5, with TRBD1 as a possible D gene (6 bases). Trimming cost V 0 bases and J 2 bases, with 17 bases left between them. This CDR3 comprises 18 residues. The germline gives CDR1 SGHTA, CDR2 FQGNSA. The CDR3 region is CASSLALRGGWGNQPQHF. The CDR3 DNA reads as TGTGCCAGCAGCTTAGCGCTTCGGGGGGGCTGGGGCAATCAGCCCCAGCATTTT.

This clonotype was observed a few times. V and J are TRBV11-2 and TRBJ2-4; TRBD1 agrees at 10 bases. Looked up from germline, CDR1 is SGHAT and CDR2 is FQNNGV. J was trimmed by 6 bases and V by 0 bases; bases with no gene match: 5. This CDR3 is 16 amino acids long. The CDR3 region has the DNA TGTGCCAGCAGCTTAGAGGGACAGGGGTGGGGAAACATTCAGTACTTC. This sequence encodes CASSLEGQGWGNIQYF. The complete variable domain, with remaining parts taken from reference TRBV11-2 and TRBJ2-4, reads EAGVAQSPRYKIIEKRQSVAFWCNPISGHATLYWYQQILGQGPKLLIQFQNNGVVDDSQLPKDRFSAERLKGVDSTLKIQPAKLEDSAVYLCASSLEGQGWGNIQYFGAGTRLSVL.

The J gene is TRBJ2-7, the V gene TRBV20-1; D remains ambiguous. The V gene lost 3 bases and the J gene lost 0 bases, with 9 bases spanning the gap. CDR3 size: 13 residues. The germline V gene encodes CDR1 DFQATT and CDR2 SNEGSKA (reference sequence). CDR3 loop: CSASSAGSYEQYF. For the CDR3, the DNA is TGCAGTGCTAGCTCCGCAGGCTCCTACGAGCAGTACTTC.

The CDR3 spells CSALLGNDEQFF. The CDR3 DNA follows: TGCAGTGCCCTCCTCGGTAACGATGAGCAGTTCTTC. The chain couples TRBV20-1 to TRBJ2-1; D uncertain. Trimming removed 6 bases from V and 8 bases from J, with 14 bases in between. Germline V lookup: CDR1 DFQATT, CDR2 SNEGSKA (reference sequence). This CDR3 region has 12 residues.

This clonotype has more than one count but fewer than ten. The chain uses TRBV12-3 or TRBV12-4 and TRBJ1-2; TRBD1 agrees at 8 bases. This CDR3 has 14 amino acids. V lost 7 bases and J lost 5; bases outside the gene matches: 9. CDR3 bases: TGTGCCAGCAACCCGACAGGGGACCTTTATGGCTACACCTTC. Its protein product is CASNPTGDLYGYTF.

The chain joins TRBV6-2 or TRBV6-3 to TRBJ2-3, with TRBD2 matching over 10 bases. Losses at the gene ends were 6 bases for V and 4 bases for J; bases not matched to a gene: 7. The germline V gene has CDR1 MNHEY and CDR2 SVGEGT. The CDR3 totals 15 residues. CDR3 region: CASSRAGGPADTQYF. CDR3 bases: TGTGCCAGCAGCCGAGCGGGGGGGCCCGCAGATACGCAGTATTTT.

This clonotype has a handful of counts. The chain uses TRBV9 and TRBJ2-7, with 8 bases fitting TRBD2. In germline, CDR1 is SGDLS, CDR2 YYNGEE. The CDR3 is 14 amino acids. The CDR3 nucleotides are TGTTTTTCTCCCGTGGGGACTAGTATCTACGAGCAGTACTTC. This sequence encodes CFSPVGTSIYEQYF.

In this sample, this clonotype turned up a few times. This chain connects TRBV20-1 to TRBJ1-6, with 7 bases identical to TRBD1. Losses at the gene ends were 2 bases for V and 7 bases for J; bases not matched to a gene: 8. CDR3 size: 15 residues. Germline CDR1 DFQATT, CDR2 SNEGSKA (reference sequence). The CDR3 reads CSARLKGRGNSPLHF. CDR3 in DNA: TGCAGTGCTAGACTTAAAGGCAGGGGGAATTCACCCCTCCACTTT.

This clonotype has just a few counts. The rearrangement joins TRBV29-1 to TRBJ2-3, with 11 bases identical to TRBD2. Germline assignment: CDR1 SQVTM and CDR2 ANQGSEA. V shed 7 bases and J 6 bases; nucleotides not matched to a gene: 12. This CDR3 has 15 amino acids. For the CDR3, the DNA is TGCAGCGGCCGGCCTAGCGGGAGGCTGTGGGATACGCAGTATTTT. It specifies CSGRPSGRLWDTQYF.

This clonotype was observed a handful of times. This rearrangement joins TRBV20-1 to TRBJ2-5; no firm D call. Germline-derived CDR1 and CDR2 are DFQATT and SNEGSKA (reference sequence). This CDR3 has 14 residues. Trimming stripped 0 bases from V and 2 bases from J, with 10 bases between. The CDR3 coding sequence is TGCAGTGCTAGAGATTTCGACATGCAAGAGACCCAGTACTTC. Residues: CSARDFDMQETQYF.